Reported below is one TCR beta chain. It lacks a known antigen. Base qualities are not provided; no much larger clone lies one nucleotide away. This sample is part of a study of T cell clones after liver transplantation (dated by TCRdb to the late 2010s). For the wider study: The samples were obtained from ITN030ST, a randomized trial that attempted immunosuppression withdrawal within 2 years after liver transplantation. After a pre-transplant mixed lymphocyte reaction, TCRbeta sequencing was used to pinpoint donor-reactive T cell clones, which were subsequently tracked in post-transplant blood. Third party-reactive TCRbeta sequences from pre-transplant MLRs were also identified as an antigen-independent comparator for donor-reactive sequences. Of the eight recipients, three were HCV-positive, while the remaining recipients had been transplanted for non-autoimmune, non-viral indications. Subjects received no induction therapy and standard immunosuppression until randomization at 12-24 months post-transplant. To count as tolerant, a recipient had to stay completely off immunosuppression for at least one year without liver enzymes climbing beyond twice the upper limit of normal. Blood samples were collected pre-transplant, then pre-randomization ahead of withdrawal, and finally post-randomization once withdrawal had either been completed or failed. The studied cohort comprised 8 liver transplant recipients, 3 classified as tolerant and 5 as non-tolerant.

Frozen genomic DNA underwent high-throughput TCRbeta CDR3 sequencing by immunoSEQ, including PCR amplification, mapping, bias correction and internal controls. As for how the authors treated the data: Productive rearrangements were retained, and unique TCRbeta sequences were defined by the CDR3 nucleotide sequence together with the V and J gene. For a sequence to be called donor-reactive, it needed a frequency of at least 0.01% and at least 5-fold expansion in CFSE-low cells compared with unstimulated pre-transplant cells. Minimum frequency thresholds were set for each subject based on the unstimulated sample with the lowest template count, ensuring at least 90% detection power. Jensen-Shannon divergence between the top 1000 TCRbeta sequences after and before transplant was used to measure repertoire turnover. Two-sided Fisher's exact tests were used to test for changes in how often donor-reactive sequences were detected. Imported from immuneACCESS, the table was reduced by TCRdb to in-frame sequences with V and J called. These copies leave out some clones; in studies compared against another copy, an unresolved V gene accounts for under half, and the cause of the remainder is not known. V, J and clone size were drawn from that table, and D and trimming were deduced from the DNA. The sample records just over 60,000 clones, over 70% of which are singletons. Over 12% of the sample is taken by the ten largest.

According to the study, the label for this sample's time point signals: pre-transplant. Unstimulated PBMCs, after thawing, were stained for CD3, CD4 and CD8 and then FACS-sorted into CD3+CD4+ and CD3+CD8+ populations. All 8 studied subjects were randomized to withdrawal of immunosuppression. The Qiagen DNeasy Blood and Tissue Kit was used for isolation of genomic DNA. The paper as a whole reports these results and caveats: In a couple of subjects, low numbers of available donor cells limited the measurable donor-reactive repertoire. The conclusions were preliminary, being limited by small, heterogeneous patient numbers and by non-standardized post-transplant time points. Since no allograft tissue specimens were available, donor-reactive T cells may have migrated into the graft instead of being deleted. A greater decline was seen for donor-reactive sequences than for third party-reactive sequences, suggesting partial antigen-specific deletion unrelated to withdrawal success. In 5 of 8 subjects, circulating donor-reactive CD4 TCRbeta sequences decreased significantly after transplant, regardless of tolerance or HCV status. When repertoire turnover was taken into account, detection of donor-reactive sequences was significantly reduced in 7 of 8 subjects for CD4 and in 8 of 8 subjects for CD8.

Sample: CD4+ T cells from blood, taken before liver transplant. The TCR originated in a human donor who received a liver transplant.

Here is the DNA: TGTGCCAGCAGCTTGGTTGGGGGCAGCGCTGAAGCTTTCTTT. Its translation reads: CASSLVGGSAEAFF. The chain couples TRBV5-5 to TRBJ1-1, and TRBD1 may be the D gene, going by 6 matching bases. According to the germline V gene (reference sequence), CDR1 reads SGHKS and CDR2 reads YYEKEE. Deletion took 0 bases off V and 6 bases off J, with a span of 12 bases between the germline ends. Inclusive of the bounding cysteine and phenylalanine, the CDR3 is 14 residues long. Only CDR3 DNA remains: 42 bases, in frame from the first base.